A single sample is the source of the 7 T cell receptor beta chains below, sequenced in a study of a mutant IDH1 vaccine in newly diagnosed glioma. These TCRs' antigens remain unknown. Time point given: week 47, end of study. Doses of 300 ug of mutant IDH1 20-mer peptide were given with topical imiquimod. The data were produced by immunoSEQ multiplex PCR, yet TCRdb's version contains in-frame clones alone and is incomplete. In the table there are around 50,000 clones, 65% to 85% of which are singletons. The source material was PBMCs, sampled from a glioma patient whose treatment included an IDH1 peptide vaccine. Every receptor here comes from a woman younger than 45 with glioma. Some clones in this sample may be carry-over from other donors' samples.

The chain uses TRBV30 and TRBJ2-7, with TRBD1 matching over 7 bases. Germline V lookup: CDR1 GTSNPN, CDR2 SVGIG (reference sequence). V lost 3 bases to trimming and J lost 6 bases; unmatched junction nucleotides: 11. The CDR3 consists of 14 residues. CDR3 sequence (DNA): TGTGCCTGGAGGGAAGGGGGCAGGCTCTCCGAGCAGTACTTC. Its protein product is CAWREGGRLSEQYF.

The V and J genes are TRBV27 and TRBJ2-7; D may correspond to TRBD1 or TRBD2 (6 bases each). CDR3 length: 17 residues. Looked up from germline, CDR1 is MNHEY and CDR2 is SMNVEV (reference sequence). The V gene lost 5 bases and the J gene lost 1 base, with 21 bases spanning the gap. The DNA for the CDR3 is TGTGCCAGCAGTCCCCTTACCGAGGGGGGACCATCCTACGAGCAGTACTTC. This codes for CASSPLTEGGPSYEQYF.

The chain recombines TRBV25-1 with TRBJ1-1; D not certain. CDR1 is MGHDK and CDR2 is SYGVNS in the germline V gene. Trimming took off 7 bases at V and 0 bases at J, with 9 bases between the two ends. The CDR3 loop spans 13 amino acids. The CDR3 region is CASKGSLNTEAFF. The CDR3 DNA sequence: TGTGCCAGCAAAGGTAGTTTGAACACTGAAGCTTTCTTT.

This CDR3 reads CAWSVLGENTEAFF. CDR3 in DNA: TGTGCCTGGAGTGTACTTGGAGAGAACACTGAAGCTTTCTTT. The chain recombines TRBV30 with TRBJ1-1; D is uncertain. Trimming pared 0 bases from V and 1 base from J, leaving 9 bases between. Germline loops: CDR1 GTSNPN, CDR2 SVGIG (reference sequence). This CDR3 spans 14 amino acids.

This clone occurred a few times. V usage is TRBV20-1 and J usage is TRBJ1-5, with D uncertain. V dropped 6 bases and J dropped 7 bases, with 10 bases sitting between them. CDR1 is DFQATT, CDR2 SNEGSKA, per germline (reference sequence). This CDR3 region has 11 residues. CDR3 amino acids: CSAGGEQPQHF. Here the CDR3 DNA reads TGCAGTGCCGGAGGCGAACAGCCCCAGCATTTT.

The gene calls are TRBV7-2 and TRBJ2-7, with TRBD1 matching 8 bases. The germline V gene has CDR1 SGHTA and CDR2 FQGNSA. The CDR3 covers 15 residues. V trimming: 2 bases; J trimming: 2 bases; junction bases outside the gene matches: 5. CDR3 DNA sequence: TGTGCCAGCAGCTTAATCTCGGGACAGGCCTACGAGCAGTACTTC. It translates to CASSLISGQAYEQYF.

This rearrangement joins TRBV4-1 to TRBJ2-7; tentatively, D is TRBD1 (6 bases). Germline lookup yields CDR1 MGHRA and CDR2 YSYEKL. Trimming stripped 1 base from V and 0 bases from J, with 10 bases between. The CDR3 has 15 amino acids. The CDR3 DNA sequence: TGCGCCAGCAGCCAAGTCCAGGACAGCTCCTACGAGCAGTACTTC. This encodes CASSQVQDSSYEQYF.